One and the same sample provided the 21 T cell receptor beta chains below, sequenced in a study of beta chain features in type 1 diabetes. Sequencing targeted expressed TCRB transcripts, as all isolated RNA had been reverse transcribed. Assay: immunoSEQ multiplex PCR; the TCRdb copy retains only in-frame clones and omits some. The data contain 150,000 to 200,000 clones, 9% to 10% of them singletons. Sequencing input: central memory CD4+ T cells from blood. The receptors were gathered from a woman younger than 35 in good health.

This clone was picked up one time. The rearrangement uses TRBV15 and TRBJ1-5; D remains unclear. This CDR3 region has 12 residues. Germline V gives CDR1 LNHNV, CDR2 YYDKDF (reference sequence). V shed 0 bases and J shed 7 bases, with 4 bases lying between them. The CDR3 bases are TGTGCCACCAGCAGAGAGACACAGCCCCAGCATTTT. It encodes CATSRETQPQHF.

This clone was found many times. This chain uses TRBV10-3 with TRBJ2-2; 7 positions match TRBD1. V shed 8 bases and J 0 bases; nucleotides not matched to a gene: 6. The CDR3 runs 15 residues. Germline-derived CDR1 and CDR2 are ENHRY and SYGVKD. The CDR3 nucleotides are TGTGCCATCGGAAGACAGGGCGCGAACACCGGGGAGCTGTTTTTT. Translating gives CAIGRQGANTGELFF.

The chain has TRBV4-2 and TRBJ2-4; D is possibly TRBD2 (6 bases). In germline, CDR1 is LGHNA, CDR2 YNFKEQ. Trimming stripped 1 base from V and 7 bases from J, with 14 bases between. This CDR3 has 15 residues. The CDR3 region has the DNA TGTGCCAGCAGCCAAGGCGGGACCGCGGCGAACATTCAGTACTTC. It translates to CASSQGGTAANIQYF.

This clone showed up just a few times. The V gene is TRBV6-5, the J gene TRBJ1-1; maybe TRBD1 (5 bases). The CDR3 is 13 amino acids. The germline CDR1 and CDR2 sequences are MNHEY and SVGAGI. Trimming took 4 bases from V and 4 from J, leaving 10 bases between them. CDR3 amino acids: CASSSQGSTEAFF. Written as DNA, the CDR3 is TGTGCCAGCAGTTCCCAGGGTTCCACTGAAGCTTTCTTT.

This clone was detected a few times. This chain uses TRBV19 with TRBJ1-2; the match to TRBD1 covers 7 bases. CDR3 length: 15 amino acids. From germline, CDR1 is LNHDA and CDR2 SQIVND (reference sequence). V gave up 5 bases and J gave up 4 bases; unmatched junction bases: 10. CDR3 sequence reads: CASSPTPGQFYGYTF. The CDR3 DNA sequence: TGTGCCAGTAGTCCAACTCCGGGACAGTTCTATGGCTACACCTTC.

This clone was picked up a small number of times. The gene calls are TRBV5-1 and TRBJ2-2; D remains unclear. Trimming stripped 0 bases from V and 0 bases from J, with 6 bases between. This CDR3 spans 15 amino acids. Germline-derived CDR1 and CDR2 are SGHRS and YFSETQ. CDR3 nucleotide sequence: TGCGCCAGCAGCTTGGCTCAGACGAACACCGGGGAGCTGTTTTTT. This codes for CASSLAQTNTGELFF. The whole variable domain, remainder taken from reference TRBV5-1 and TRBJ2-2, is KAGVTQTPRYLIKTRGQQVTLSCSPISGHRSVSWYQQTPGQGLQFLFEYFSETQRNKGNFPGRFSGRQFSNSRSEMNVSTLELGDSALYLCASSLAQTNTGELFFGEGSRLTVL.

The V and J genes are TRBV29-1 and TRBJ1-2; 7 nucleotides match TRBD1. The J segment lost 6 bases and the V segment lost 7 bases, leaving 8 bases of the junction unmatched. CDR3 size: 12 residues. The germline gives CDR1 SQVTM, CDR2 ANQGSEA. The CDR3 is CSALTGDDGYTF. The CDR3 coding sequence is TGCAGCGCCCTCACAGGGGACGATGGCTACACCTTC.

This clone was recorded a few times. This sequence joins TRBV6-1 and TRBJ1-5; 7 nucleotides match TRBD1. With 2 bases clipped from V and 1 base from J, the junction kept 8 bases outside the gene matches. The CDR3 has 17 amino acids. Germline V gene sequence: CDR1 MNHNS, CDR2 SASEGT. CDR3 residues: CASSEFAGGISNQPQHF. The DNA for the CDR3 is TGTGCCAGCAGTGAATTCGCAGGGGGTATAAGCAATCAGCCCCAGCATTTT.

This rearrangement joins TRBV6-1 to TRBJ2-1; 10 nucleotides align to TRBD2. This CDR3 has 14 amino acids. Germline CDR1 reads MNHNS; CDR2 reads SASEGT. Trimming removed 10 bases from V and 7 bases from J; junction bases left unmatched: 10. The CDR3 coding sequence is TGTGCCACAGAGATGGGACTAGCGCAAAATGAGCAGTTCTTC. This translates into CATEMGLAQNEQFF.

The chain recombines TRBV14 with TRBJ2-7, with TRBD2 matching over 10 bases. The CDR3 is made up of 16 amino acids. Per germline, CDR1 SGHDN and CDR2 FVKESK. The J segment lost 5 bases and the V segment lost 2 bases, leaving 9 bases of the junction unmatched. The CDR3 DNA sequence: TGTGCCAGCAGCCAACCGTCGGGACTAGCGCCCCACGAGCAGTACTTC. It yields the protein CASSQPSGLAPHEQYF.

This clone was detected ten times or more. The chain uses TRBV18 and TRBJ1-2; 9 nucleotides match TRBD1. Germline V gives CDR1 KGHSH, CDR2 LQKENI. The CDR3 totals 15 residues. Trimming removed 3 bases from V and 3 bases from J; junction bases left unmatched: 5. The CDR3 nucleotides are TGTGCCAGCTCACCCACGGGACAGGGTCACTATGGCTACACCTTC. This sequence encodes CASSPTGQGHYGYTF.

This chain connects TRBV5-4 to TRBJ2-1; D remains ambiguous. The CDR3 spans 15 residues. Germline CDR1 is SGHNT and CDR2 is YYREEE (reference sequence). The V and J ends lost 5 bases and 0 bases respectively, with 12 bases between them. CDR3 residues: CASSFDSDSYNEQFF. In nucleotides, the CDR3 is TGTGCCAGCAGTTTCGACTCCGACTCCTACAATGAGCAGTTCTTC.

The chain combines TRBV29-1 with TRBJ2-2; 9 bases are shared with TRBD1. The junction had 9 bases not matched to a gene; V was cut back by 4 bases and J by 6 bases. The CDR3 contains 15 residues. Germline V lookup: CDR1 SQVTM, CDR2 ANQGSEA. The chain's CDR3 is CSVVTGQGSSGELFF. DNA for the CDR3: TGCAGCGTTGTCACGGGACAGGGTTCGTCCGGGGAGCTGTTTTTT.

In its sample, this clone was seen a few times. The V and J genes are TRBV25-1 and TRBJ1-2, with TRBD1 as a possible D gene (6 bases). The CDR3 loop spans 15 amino acids. Trimming removed 3 bases from V and 6 bases from J, with 17 bases in between. The germline gives CDR1 MGHDK, CDR2 SYGVNS. The CDR3 is CASSDHSPGVDGYTF. For the CDR3, the DNA is TGTGCCAGCAGTGATCATTCGCCAGGGGTGGATGGCTACACCTTC.

Worth noting for this clone: A read error may account for a junction end that differs from germline. The chain joins TRBV6-6 to TRBJ2-7, with TRBD1 matching over 8 bases. This CDR3 has 14 residues. Per germline, CDR1 MNHNY and CDR2 SVGAGI (reference sequence). CDR3 coding DNA: TGTGCCATCAGTTCCGGGACAGGCTCCTACGAGCAGTACTTC. This sequence encodes CAISSGTGSYEQYF.

V gene TRBV18 combines with J gene TRBJ1-2, with D unresolved. Trimming removed 2 bases from V and 6 bases from J, with 10 bases in between. The germline gives CDR1 KGHSH, CDR2 LQKENI. CDR3 length equals 13 residues. CDR3 amino acids: CASSPSEQNGYTF. The CDR3 region has the DNA TGTGCCAGCTCACCATCGGAACAGAATGGCTACACCTTC.

This clone was seen a few times. The chain couples TRBV6-1 to TRBJ2-4, with D maybe TRBD1 (5 bases). Trimming cost V 5 bases and J 6 bases, with 14 bases left between them. The germline V gene encodes CDR1 MNHNS and CDR2 SASEGT. The CDR3 length is 14 residues. The CDR3 DNA sequence: TGTGCCAGCAGTCATTCTCCAGGGCTAAACATTCAGTACTTC. It specifies CASSHSPGLNIQYF.

This clone was seen a few times. The chain carries TRBV7-9 and TRBJ1-3; D is possibly TRBD1 (6 bases). The CDR3 runs 14 residues. In germline, CDR1 is SEHNR, CDR2 FQNEAQ (reference sequence). Deletions cut 5 bases from V and 0 bases from J, with 8 bases between. CDR3 coding DNA: TGTGCCAGCAGCCGCAGGGGCTCTGGAAACACCATATATTTT. The encoded protein is CASSRRGSGNTIYF.

There are a few counts of this clone. The chain combines TRBV29-1 with TRBJ2-7; D remains ambiguous. V gave up 7 bases and J gave up 0 bases, with 10 bases separating them. CDR3 size: 12 residues. CDR1 and CDR2 from the germline V gene are SQVTM and ANQGSEA. Here the CDR3 reads CSARESSYEQYF. The DNA of the CDR3 is TGCAGCGCCCGCGAGAGCTCCTACGAGCAGTACTTC.

This clone was detected only a few times. V and J are TRBV5-8 and TRBJ2-5; TRBD2 agrees at 10 bases. Germline V gene data show CDR1 as SGHTS and CDR2 as YDEGEE. The CDR3 extends over 17 amino acids. The trim removed 6 bases at V and 5 bases at J, leaving 16 bases unmatched. The CDR3 is CASTPWASGGRMETQYF. The DNA for the CDR3 is TGTGCCAGCACCCCTTGGGCTAGCGGGGGAAGGATGGAGACCCAGTACTTC.

This clone was observed a handful of times. In DNA, the CDR3 is TGTGCCAGCTACCCGCAGGGCTCCTCGTTGGGCACCGGGGAGCTGTTTTTT. It translates to CASYPQGSSLGTGELFF. This sequence joins TRBV21-1 and TRBJ2-2; TRBD1 is taken as the D call from the table, unchecked against the DNA. TRBV21-1 is designated a pseudogene. There are 17 residues in the CDR3.